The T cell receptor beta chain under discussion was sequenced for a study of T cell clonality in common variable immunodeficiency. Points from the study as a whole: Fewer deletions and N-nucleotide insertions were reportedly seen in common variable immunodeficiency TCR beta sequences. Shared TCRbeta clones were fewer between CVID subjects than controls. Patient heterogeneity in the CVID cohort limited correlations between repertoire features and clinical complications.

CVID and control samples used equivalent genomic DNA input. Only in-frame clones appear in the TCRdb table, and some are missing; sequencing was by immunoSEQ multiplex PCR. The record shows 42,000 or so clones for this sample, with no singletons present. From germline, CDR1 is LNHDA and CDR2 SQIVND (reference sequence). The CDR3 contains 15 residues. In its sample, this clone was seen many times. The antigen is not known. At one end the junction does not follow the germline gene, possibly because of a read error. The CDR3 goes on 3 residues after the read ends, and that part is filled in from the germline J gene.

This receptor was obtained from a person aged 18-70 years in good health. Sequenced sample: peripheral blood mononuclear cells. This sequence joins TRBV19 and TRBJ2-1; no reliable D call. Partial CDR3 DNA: TGTGCCAGTAGAATGGGTCAGTTCCTCTACAGTGAG. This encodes CASRMGQFLYSE. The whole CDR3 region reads CASRMGQFLYSEQFF.